The rows below give T cell receptor beta chains drawn from one sample of a study of blood T cell repertoires in COVID-19. TCRdb's table, derived via immunoSEQ multiplex PCR, lists solely in-frame clones and lacks some. The sample lists 450,000 or so clones, 89% seen once, with roughly 1.4% in the top ten. Sequencing was done on a sample of peripheral blood. The source is a woman aged 40 to 50 with COVID-19, enrolled during active disease. CDR3s include the opening cysteine and the closing phenylalanine or tryptophan. Each record gives: D gene, J gene, clone size, V gene, CDR3 protein, CDR3 DNA. The D gene is left open where the match is weak. Size is omitted from some rows. Given values are once, few, many or a class for expanded clones.

- | TRBJ1-1 | once | TRBV10-3 | CAISETHRENTEAFF | TGTGCCATCAGTGAGACCCACAGGGAGAACACTGAAGCTTTCTTT
- | TRBJ1-4 | - | TRBV5-4 | CASSLAGLSANEKLFF | TGTGCCAGCAGCTTGGCGGGTTTATCGGCTAATGAAAAACTGTTTTTT
TRBD1 | TRBJ1-2 | - | TRBV18 | CASTRDRVLSNYGYTF | TGTGCCAGCACCCGGGACAGGGTCTTGTCTAACTATGGCTACACCTTC
- | TRBJ1-5 | once | TRBV6-1 | CASSEEAGGNQPQHF | TGTGCCAGCAGTGAAGAGGCAGGCGGGAATCAGCCCCAGCATTTT
- | TRBJ2-3 | - | TRBV5-1 | CASSLAAELNYWTDTQYF | TGCGCCAGCAGCTTGGCTGCCGAACTTAATTATTGGACAGATACGCAGTATTTT
TRBD2 | TRBJ2-7 | - | TRBV6-5 | CASSYLGTTSEQYF | TGTGCCAGCAGTTACTTGGGGACTACCAGCGAGCAGTACTTC
- | TRBJ1-1 | few | TRBV27 | CASSRGNRESEAFF | TGTGCCAGCAGCCGAGGGAACAGGGAATCTGAAGCTTTCTTT
TRBD2 | TRBJ2-5 | - | TRBV5-6 | CASSLEYLGGETQYF | TGTGCCAGCAGCTTGGAGTATTTGGGGGGGGAGACCCAGTACTTC
- | TRBJ2-6 | few | TRBV28 | CASRALVLLRNSGANVLTF | TGTGCCAGCAGGGCTCTTGTTCTTTTAAGAAACTCTGGGGCCAACGTCCTGACTTTC
TRBD2 | TRBJ2-5 | once | TRBV5-1 | CASSFGLAAQETQYF | TGCGCCAGCAGCTTCGGGCTAGCGGCCCAAGAGACCCAGTACTTC
- | TRBJ1-6 | - | TRBV21-1 | CASSPPGTPNSYNSPLHF | TGTGCCAGCAGCCCTCCCGGGACACCTAACTCCTATAATTCACCCCTCCACTTT
TRBD1 | TRBJ2-7 | few | TRBV2 | CASRSQGAAREQYF | TGTGCCAGCAGATCCCAGGGGGCAGCTAGGGAGCAGTACTTC
TRBD1 | TRBJ1-5 | - | TRBV19 | CASSIRLMGQGISNQPQHF | TGTGCCAGTAGTATAAGGCTTATGGGACAGGGGATTAGCAATCAGCCCCAGCATTTT
- | TRBJ2-1 | - | TRBV11-2 | CASSKRTGSRVGGDEQFF | TGTGCCAGCAGCAAACGGACAGGGTCTAGGGTAGGGGGGGATGAGCAGTTCTTC
TRBD2 | TRBJ2-2 | - | TRBV28 | CASSLGLAGVRTGELFF | TGTGCCAGCAGTTTAGGACTAGCGGGAGTTCGCACCGGGGAGCTGTTTTTT
TRBD1 | TRBJ1-5 | - | TRBV28 | CASSVTGGGQPQHF | TGTGCCAGCAGCGTCACAGGGGGGGGTCAGCCCCAGCATTTT
TRBD1 | TRBJ2-3 | once | TRBV12-5 | CASGLGQGSDTQYF | TGTGCTAGTGGTTTGGGACAGGGGTCAGATACGCAGTATTTT
- | TRBJ1-5 | - | TRBV9 | CASSLGGSNQPQHF | TGTGCCAGCAGCCTCGGGGGTAGCAATCAGCCCCAGCATTTT
- | TRBJ1-2 | - | TRBV19 | CASSISARQNYGYTF | TGTGCCAGTAGTATATCGGCCAGACAAAACTATGGCTACACCTTC
TRBD2 | TRBJ2-3 | - | TRBV6-2/TRBV6-3 | CASSYVAGGPTDTQYF | TGTGCCAGCAGTTACGTGGCGGGAGGGCCAACAGATACGCAGTATTTT
- | TRBJ1-3 | - | TRBV9 | CASSVTGFLSGNTIYF | TGTGCCAGCAGCGTAACCGGGTTCCTCTCTGGAAACACCATATATTTT
TRBD1 | TRBJ2-1 | - | TRBV4-2 | CASSIRQGSFDNEQFF | TGTGCCAGCAGCATACGACAGGGATCGTTCGACAATGAGCAGTTCTTC
- | TRBJ2-2 | once | TRBV9 | CASSVRQAVPGELFF | TGTGCCAGCAGCGTCCGACAGGCCGTCCCCGGGGAGCTGTTTTTT
- | TRBJ1-2 | few | TRBV27 | CASSLQGRGGGYTF | TGTGCCAGCAGTCTTCAGGGTCGGGGGGGTGGCTACACCTTC
- | TRBJ2-7 | once | TRBV5-1 | CASSRRGGQVNEQYF | TGCGCCAGCAGCCGAAGGGGGGGACAAGTGAACGAGCAGTACTTC
TRBD1 | TRBJ1-5 | - | TRBV5-8 | CASSLKTGKGGQPQHF | TGTGCCAGCAGCCTCAAGACAGGGAAGGGGGGTCAGCCCCAGCATTTT
- | TRBJ1-6 | - | TRBV27 | CASKRDYNSPLHF | TGTGCCAGTAAGCGAGATTATAATTCACCCCTCCACTTT
TRBD2 | TRBJ2-1 | - | TRBV7-9 | CASSFQGLANEQFF | TGTGCCAGCAGCTTCCAGGGACTAGCGAATGAGCAGTTCTTC
TRBD2 | TRBJ2-5 | - | TRBV7-9 | CASSFWGTSGIRIQETQYF | TGTGCCAGCAGCTTCTGGGGGACTAGCGGGATCCGAATCCAAGAGACCCAGTACTTC
- | TRBJ1-1 | once | TRBV27 | CASSAENTEAFF | TGTGCCAGTTCTGCAGAGAACACTGAAGCTTTCTTT
- | TRBJ1-3 | - | TRBV3-1/TRBV3-2 | CASSPDWSSGNTIYF | TGTGCCAGCAGCCCCGACTGGAGCTCTGGAAACACCATATATTTT
- | TRBJ1-5 | - | TRBV6-1 | CASSEGGQPQHF | TGTGCCAGCAGTGAGGGGGGGCAGCCCCAGCATTTT
- | TRBJ1-1 | - | TRBV15 | CATSRGYRERRVNTEAFF | TGTGCCACCAGCAGAGGGTACAGGGAGCGAAGGGTGAACACTGAAGCTTTCTTT
TRBD1 | TRBJ2-5 | - | TRBV30 | CAWSLRTGGRETQYF | TGTGCCTGGAGCCTGCGGACAGGGGGGAGGGAGACCCAGTACTTC
TRBD2 | TRBJ2-7 | few | TRBV5-5 | CASSFKGTGRALYYEQYF | TGTGCCAGCAGCTTTAAGGGGACGGGGAGGGCGCTTTACTACGAGCAGTACTTC
- | TRBJ1-2 | once | TRBV5-1 | CASSLAPGNYGYTF | TGCGCCAGCAGCTTGGCACCGGGAAACTATGGCTACACCTTC
- | TRBJ1-5 | - | TRBV28 | CASRDSRNQPQHF | TGTGCCAGCAGGGACAGCCGCAATCAGCCCCAGCATTTT
- | TRBJ1-3 | - | TRBV6-5 | CASSDSSGNTIYF | TGTGCCAGCAGCGACAGTTCTGGAAACACCATATATTTT
- | TRBJ2-2 | - | TRBV9 | CASSVAGSAVRELFF | TGTGCCAGCAGCGTAGCGGGGTCGGCAGTCCGGGAGCTGTTTTTT
TRBD1 | TRBJ1-1 | few | TRBV29-1 | CSVDWDSAVGWTEAFF | TGCAGCGTTGATTGGGACAGTGCCGTTGGGTGGACTGAAGCTTTCTTT